The 2 T cell receptor beta chains given below trace back to one sample, sequenced in a study of blood T cell repertoires in COVID-19. Assay: immunoSEQ multiplex PCR; the TCRdb copy retains only in-frame clones and omits some. The sample yields about 150,000 clones, 83% seen once. The sequencing sample was made of peripheral blood. The receptor set was obtained from a woman aged 55 to 70 with COVID-19, enrolled during active disease.

This rearrangement joins TRBV2 to TRBJ1-1; 7 bases line up with TRBD1. The junction had 4 bases not matched to a gene; V was cut back by 6 bases and J by 0 bases. The CDR3 totals 14 residues. Looked up from germline, CDR1 is SNHLY and CDR2 is FYNNEI. CDR3: CASRAGQVNTEAFF. CDR3 DNA sequence: TGTGCCAGCAGAGCTGGACAGGTGAACACTGAAGCTTTCTTT. Drawing the rest from reference TRBV2 and TRBJ1-1, the complete variable domain is EPEVTQTPSHQVTQMGQEVILRCVPISNHLYFYWYRQILGQKVEFLVSFYNNEISEKSEIFDDQFSVERPDGSNFTLKIRSTKLEDSAMYFCASRAGQVNTEAFFGQGTRLTVV.

This chain uses TRBV18 with TRBJ2-3, with TRBD1 identical over 9 bases. The V segment lost 1 base and the J segment 4 bases; nucleotides outside the gene matches: 6. Germline values: CDR1 KGHSH, CDR2 LQKENI. This CDR3 is built from 16 residues. For the CDR3, the DNA is TGTGCCAGCTCACCACGTACAGGGGGCAAGGCAGATACGCAGTATTTT. Its protein product is CASSPRTGGKADTQYF.